The source of this T cell receptor beta chain is a study of shared clonotypes between healthy human individuals. The CDR3 totals 17 residues. In germline, CDR1 is SGHDN, CDR2 FVKESK. V gave up 0 bases and J gave up 5 bases; unmatched junction bases: 7. The table came from immunoSEQ multiplex PCR; TCRdb's copy has only in-frame clones and leaves some out. The sample records roughly 1,600,000 clones, roughly 98.5% being singletons. Sequences were obtained from naive CD4+ T cells sorted from blood. Described subset: CD45RA+ positively selected. The chain recombines TRBV14 with TRBJ2-2; the match to TRBD2 covers 9 bases. This clonotype originated in a man in his thirties or forties in good health. CDR3 residues: CASSQDMAGGRTGELFF. The CDR3 DNA is TGTGCCAGCAGCCAAGACATGGCGGGAGGGAGGACCGGGGAGCTGTTTTTT.